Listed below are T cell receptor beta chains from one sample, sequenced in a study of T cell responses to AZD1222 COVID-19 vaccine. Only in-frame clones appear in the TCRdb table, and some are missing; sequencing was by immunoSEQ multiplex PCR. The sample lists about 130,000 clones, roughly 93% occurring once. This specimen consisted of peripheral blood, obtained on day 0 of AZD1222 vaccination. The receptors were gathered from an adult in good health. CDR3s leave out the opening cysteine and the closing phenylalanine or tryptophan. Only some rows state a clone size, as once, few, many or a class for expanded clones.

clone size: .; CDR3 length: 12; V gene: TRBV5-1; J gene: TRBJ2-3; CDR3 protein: ASSSTTGTDTQY
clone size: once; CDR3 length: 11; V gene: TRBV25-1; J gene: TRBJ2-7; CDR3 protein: ASSLSSVGEQY
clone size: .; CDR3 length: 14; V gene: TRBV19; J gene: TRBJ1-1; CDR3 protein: ASSTNSGQLNTEAF
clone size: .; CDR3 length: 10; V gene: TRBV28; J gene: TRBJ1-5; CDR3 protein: ATDRDLEPQH
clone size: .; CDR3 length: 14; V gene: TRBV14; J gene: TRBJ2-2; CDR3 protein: ASSAYGTANTGELF
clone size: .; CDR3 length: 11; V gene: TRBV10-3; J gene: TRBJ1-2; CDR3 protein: AISGLTAYGYT
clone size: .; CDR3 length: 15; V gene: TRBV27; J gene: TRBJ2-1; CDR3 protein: ASNFGTSGRWEDEQF
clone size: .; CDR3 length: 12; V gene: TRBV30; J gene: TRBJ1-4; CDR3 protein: AWSGRATNEKLF
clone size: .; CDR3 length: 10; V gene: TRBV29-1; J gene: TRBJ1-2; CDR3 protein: SVEGQVRGYT
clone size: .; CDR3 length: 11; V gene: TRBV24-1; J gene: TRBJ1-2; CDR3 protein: ATSSTEMTGYT
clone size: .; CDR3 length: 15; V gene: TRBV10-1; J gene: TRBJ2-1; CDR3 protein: ASSEGREGFAGDEQF
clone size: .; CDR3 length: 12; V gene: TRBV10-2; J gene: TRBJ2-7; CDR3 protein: ASSGTGGSYEQY